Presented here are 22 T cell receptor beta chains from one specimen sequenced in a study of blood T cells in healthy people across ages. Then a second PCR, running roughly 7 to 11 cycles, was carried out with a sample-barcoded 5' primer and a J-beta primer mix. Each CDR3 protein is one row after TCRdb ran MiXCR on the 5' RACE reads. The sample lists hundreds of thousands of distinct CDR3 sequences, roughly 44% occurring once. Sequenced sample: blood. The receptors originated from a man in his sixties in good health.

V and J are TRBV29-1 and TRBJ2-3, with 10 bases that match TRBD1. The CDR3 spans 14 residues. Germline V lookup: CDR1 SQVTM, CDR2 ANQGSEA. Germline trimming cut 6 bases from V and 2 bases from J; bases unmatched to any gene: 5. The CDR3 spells CSVTGGAYTDTQYF. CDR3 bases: TGCAGCGTGACAGGGGGCGCCTACACAGATACGCAGTATTTT.

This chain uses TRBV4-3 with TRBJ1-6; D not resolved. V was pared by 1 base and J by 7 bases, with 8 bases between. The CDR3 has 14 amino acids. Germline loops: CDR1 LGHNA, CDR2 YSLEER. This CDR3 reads CASSQVSGNSPLHF. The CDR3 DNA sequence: TGCGCCAGCAGCCAAGTCAGCGGAAATTCACCCCTCCACTTT.

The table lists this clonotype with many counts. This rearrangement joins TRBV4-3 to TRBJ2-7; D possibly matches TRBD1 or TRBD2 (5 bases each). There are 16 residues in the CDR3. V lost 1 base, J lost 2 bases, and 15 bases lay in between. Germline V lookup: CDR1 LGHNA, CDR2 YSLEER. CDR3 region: CASSQGDLTAPYEQYF. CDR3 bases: TGCGCCAGCAGCCAAGGGGACCTAACCGCTCCCTACGAGCAGTACTTC.

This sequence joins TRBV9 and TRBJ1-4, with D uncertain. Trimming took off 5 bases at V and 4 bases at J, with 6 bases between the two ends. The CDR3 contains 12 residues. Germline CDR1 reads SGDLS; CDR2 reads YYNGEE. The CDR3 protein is CASRGNNEKLFF. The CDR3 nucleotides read TGTGCCAGCAGGGGAAATAATGAAAAACTGTTTTTT.

The CDR3: CASSDRRSYEQYF. The CDR3 coding sequence is TGTGCCAGCAGTGACCGGCGGTCCTACGAGCAGTACTTC. V gene TRBV6-2 or TRBV6-3 combines with J gene TRBJ2-7; D call uncertain. Germline V gene data show CDR1 as MNHEY and CDR2 as SVGEGT. Between the trimmed V and J ends, which lost 5 bases and 1 base, there was a span of 9 bases. This CDR3 contains 13 residues.

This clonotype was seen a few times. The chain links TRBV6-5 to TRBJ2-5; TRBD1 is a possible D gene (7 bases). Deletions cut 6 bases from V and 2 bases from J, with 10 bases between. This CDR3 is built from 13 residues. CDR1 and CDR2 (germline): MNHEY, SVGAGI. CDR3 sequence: CASREGQQETQYF. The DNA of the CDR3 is TGTGCCAGCAGGGAGGGACAGCAAGAGACCCAGTACTTC.

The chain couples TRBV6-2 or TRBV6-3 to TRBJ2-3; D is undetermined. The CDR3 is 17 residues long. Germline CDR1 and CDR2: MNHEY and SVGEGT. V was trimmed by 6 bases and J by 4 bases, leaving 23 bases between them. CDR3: CASSYSRDLDRADTQYF. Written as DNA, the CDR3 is TGTGCCAGCAGCTACAGTAGGGATTTAGACCGCGCAGATACGCAGTATTTT.

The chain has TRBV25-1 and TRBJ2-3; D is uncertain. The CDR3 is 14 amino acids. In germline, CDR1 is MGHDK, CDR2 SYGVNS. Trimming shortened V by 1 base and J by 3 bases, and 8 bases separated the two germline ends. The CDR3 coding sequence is TGTGCCAGCAGTGAATCGGTGGGGACAGATACGCAGTATTTT. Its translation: CASSESVGTDTQYF.

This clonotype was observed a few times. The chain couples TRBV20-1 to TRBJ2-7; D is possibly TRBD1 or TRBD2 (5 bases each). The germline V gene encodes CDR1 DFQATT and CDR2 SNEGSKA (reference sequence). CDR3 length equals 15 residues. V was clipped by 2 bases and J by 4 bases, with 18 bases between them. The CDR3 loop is CSARPKDRGWYEQYF. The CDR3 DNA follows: TGCAGTGCTAGACCTAAGGATCGGGGCTGGTACGAGCAGTACTTC.

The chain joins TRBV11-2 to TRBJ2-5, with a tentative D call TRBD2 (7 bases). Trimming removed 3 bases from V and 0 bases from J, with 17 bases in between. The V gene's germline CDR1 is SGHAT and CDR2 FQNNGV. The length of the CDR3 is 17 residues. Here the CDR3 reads CASSLGGAGDHQETQYF. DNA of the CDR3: TGTGCCAGCAGCTTGGGAGGGGCAGGGGACCACCAAGAGACCCAGTACTTC. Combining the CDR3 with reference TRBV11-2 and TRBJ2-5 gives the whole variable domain EAGVAQSPRYKIIEKRQSVAFWCNPISGHATLYWYQQILGQGPKLLIQFQNNGVVDDSQLPKDRFSAERLKGVDSTLKIQPAKLEDSAVYLCASSLGGAGDHQETQYFGPGTRLLVL.

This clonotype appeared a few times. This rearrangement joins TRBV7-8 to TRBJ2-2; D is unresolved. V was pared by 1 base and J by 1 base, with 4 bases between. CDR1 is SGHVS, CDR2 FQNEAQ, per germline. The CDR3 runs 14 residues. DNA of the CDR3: TGTGCCAGCAGCTTAGAAGAGAACACCGGGGAGCTGTTTTTT. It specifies CASSLEENTGELFF.

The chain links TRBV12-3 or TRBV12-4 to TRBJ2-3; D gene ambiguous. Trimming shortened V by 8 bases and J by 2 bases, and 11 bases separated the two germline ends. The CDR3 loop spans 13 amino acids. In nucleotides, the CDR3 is TGTGCCAGCTCTACCACGTTCACAGATACGCAGTATTTT. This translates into CASSTTFTDTQYF.

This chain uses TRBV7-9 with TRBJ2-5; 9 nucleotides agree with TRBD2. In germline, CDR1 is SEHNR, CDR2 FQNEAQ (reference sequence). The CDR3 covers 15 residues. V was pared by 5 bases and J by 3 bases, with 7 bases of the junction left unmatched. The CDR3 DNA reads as TGTGCCAGCAGCACAGGGACTAGCAGAGAAGAGACCCAGTACTTC. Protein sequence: CASSTGTSREETQYF.

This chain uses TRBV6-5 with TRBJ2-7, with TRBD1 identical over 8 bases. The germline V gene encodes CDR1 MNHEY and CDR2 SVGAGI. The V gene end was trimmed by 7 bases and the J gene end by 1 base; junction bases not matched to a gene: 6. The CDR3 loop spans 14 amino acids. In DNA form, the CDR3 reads TGTGCCAGCAACAGACAGGGGAGGTCCTACGAGCAGTACTTC. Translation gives CASNRQGRSYEQYF.

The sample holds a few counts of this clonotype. CDR3 in DNA: TGTGCCAGCAGCGCCGGGGGTTTCGCGAACACCGGGGAGCTGTTTTTT. Amino acid sequence: CASSAGGFANTGELFF. The chain is built from TRBV7-9 and TRBJ2-2, with TRBD2 as a possible D gene (6 bases). V shed 5 bases and J shed 0 bases, with 13 bases lying between them. Per germline, CDR1 SEHNR and CDR2 FQNEAQ (reference sequence). The CDR3 sequence is 16 residues long.

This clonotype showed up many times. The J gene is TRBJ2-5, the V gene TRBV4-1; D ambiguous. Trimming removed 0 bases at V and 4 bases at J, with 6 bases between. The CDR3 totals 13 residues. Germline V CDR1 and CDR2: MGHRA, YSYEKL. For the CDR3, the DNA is TGCGCCAGCAGCCAAGATCCTCGAGAGACCCAGTACTTC. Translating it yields CASSQDPRETQYF.

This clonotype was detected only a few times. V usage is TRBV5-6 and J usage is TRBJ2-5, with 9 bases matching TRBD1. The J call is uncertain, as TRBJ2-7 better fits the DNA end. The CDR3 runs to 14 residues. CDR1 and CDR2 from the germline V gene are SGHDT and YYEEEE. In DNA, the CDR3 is TGTGCCAGCAGCTTCCGGGACAGGGTTGACGAGCAGTACTTC. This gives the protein CASSFRDRVDEQYF.

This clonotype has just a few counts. CDR3 protein: CASSRRQVPSGANVLTF. The DNA of the CDR3 is TGTGCCAGCAGCCGAAGACAGGTACCCTCTGGGGCCAACGTCCTGACTTTC. This chain uses TRBV6-2 or TRBV6-3 with TRBJ2-6, with a possible D match to TRBD1 (6 bases). This CDR3 comprises 17 residues. Trimming removed 6 bases at V and 0 bases at J, with 15 bases between. The germline V gene encodes CDR1 MNHEY and CDR2 SVGEGT.

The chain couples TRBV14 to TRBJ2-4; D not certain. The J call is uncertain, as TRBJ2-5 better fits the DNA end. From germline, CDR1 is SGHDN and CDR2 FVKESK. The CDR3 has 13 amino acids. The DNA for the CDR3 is TGTGCCAGCAGCCAGAGATCTACGGCGACCCAGTACTTC. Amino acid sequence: CASSQRSTATQYF.

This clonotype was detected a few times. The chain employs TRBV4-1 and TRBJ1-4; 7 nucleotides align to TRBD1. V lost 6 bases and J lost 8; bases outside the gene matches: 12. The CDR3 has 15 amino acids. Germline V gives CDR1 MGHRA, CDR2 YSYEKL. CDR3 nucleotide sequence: TGCGCCAGCAGACCCGGACAGGTCACGGGAGAAAAACTGTTTTTT. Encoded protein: CASRPGQVTGEKLFF.

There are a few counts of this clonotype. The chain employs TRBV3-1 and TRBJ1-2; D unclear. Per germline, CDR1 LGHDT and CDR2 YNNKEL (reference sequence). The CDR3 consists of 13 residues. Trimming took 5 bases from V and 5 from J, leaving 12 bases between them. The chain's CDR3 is CASSGRILYGYTF. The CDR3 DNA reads TGTGCCAGCAGCGGACGGATCCTATATGGCTACACCTTC.

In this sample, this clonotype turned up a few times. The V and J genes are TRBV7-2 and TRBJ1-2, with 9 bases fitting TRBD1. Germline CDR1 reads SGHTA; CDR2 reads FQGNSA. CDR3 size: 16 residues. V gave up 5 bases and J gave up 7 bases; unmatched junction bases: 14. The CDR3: CASSPSLGTGRGGYTF. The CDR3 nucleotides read TGTGCCAGCAGCCCTAGCCTCGGGACAGGGCGAGGTGGCTACACCTTC.